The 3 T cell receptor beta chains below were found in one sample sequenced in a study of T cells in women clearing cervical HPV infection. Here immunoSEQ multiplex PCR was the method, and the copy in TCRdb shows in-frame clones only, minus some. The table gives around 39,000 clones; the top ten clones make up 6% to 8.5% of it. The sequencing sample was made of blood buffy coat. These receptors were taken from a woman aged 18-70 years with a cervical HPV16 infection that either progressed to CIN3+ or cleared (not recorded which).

Partial CDR3 DNA: TGTGCCAGCAACGACAGGATGAACACTGAA. It translates to CASNDRMNTE. The complete CDR3 reads CASNDRMNTEAFF. The chain carries TRBV13 and TRBJ1-1, with D tentatively TRBD1 (6 bases). The read falls 3 residues short of the CDR3 end, and the missing part is taken from the germline J gene. This CDR3 contains 13 residues. Trimming took off 7 bases at V and 0 bases at J, with 9 bases between the two ends. Germline V gene lookup returns CDR1 PRHDT and CDR2 FYEKMQ (reference sequence).

The CDR3 bases that were read are TGCAGTGCTAGAGTTAGTGGGCTTTCATACAATGAG. It codes for CSARVSGLSYNE. The CDR3 reads in full as CSARVSGLSYNEQFF. This rearrangement joins TRBV20-1 to TRBJ2-1, with D uncertain. With the read ending 3 residues before the CDR3 end, the germline J gene is used to fill in that end. Germline lookup yields CDR1 DFQATT and CDR2 SNEGSKA (reference sequence). V dropped 1 base and J dropped 4 bases, with 14 bases sitting between them. CDR3 size: 15 residues.

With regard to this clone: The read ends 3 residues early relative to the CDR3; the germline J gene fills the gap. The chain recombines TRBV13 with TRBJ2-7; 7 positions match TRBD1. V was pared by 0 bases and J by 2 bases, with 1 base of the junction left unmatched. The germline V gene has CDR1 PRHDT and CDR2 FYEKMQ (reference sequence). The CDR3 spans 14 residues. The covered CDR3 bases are TGTGCCAGCAGCTTAGGGACAGGGACCTACGAG. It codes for CASSLGTGTYE. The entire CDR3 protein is CASSLGTGTYEQYF.